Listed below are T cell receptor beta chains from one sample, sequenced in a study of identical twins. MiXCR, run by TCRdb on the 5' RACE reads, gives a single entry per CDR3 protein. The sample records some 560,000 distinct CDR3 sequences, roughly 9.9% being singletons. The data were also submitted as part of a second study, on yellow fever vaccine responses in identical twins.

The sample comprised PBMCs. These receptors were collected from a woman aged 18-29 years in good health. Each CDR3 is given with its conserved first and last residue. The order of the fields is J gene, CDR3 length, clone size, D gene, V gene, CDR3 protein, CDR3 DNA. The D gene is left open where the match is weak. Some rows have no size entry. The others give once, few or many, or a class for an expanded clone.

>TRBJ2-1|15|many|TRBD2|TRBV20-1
CSASAGLAEYNEQFF
TGCAGTGCTTCTGCTGGACTAGCGGAATACAATGAGCAGTTCTTC
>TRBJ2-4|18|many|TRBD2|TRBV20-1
CSASHSGGGGQAKNIQYF
TGCAGTGCTAGTCATTCGGGCGGGGGGGGCCAAGCCAAAAACATTCAGTACTTC
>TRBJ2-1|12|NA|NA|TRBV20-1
CSAIIGLAEEFF
TGCAGTGCTATCATTGGCTTGGCCGAGGAGTTCTTC
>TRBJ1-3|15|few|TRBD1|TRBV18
CASSRQGTSGNTIYF
TGTGCCAGCTCCAGACAGGGAACCTCTGGAAACACCATATATTTT
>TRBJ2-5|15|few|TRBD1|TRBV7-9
CASSLTDRGLETQYF
TGTGCCAGCAGCTTAACGGACAGGGGATTGGAGACCCAGTACTTC
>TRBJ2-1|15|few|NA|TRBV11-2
CASSFMRGTSGEQFF
TGTGCCAGCAGCTTTATGCGGGGAACATCTGGTGAGCAGTTCTTC
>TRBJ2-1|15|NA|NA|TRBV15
CATSRDRDGNNEQFF
TGTGCCACCAGCAGAGATCGGGACGGCAACAATGAGCAGTTCTTC
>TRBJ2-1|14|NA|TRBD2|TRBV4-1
CASSQASGSYEQFF
TGCGCCAGCAGCCAGGCTAGCGGGAGCTATGAGCAGTTCTTC
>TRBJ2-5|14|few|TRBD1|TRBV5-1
CASSHDRDQETQYF
TGCGCCAGCAGCCACGACAGGGACCAAGAGACCCAGTACTTC
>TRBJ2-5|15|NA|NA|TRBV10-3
CAISESRLAGETQYF
TGTGCCATCAGTGAGTCGAGGCTAGCAGGCGAGACCCAGTACTTC
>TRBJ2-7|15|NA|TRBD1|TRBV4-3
CASSQELSSGGEQYF
TGCGCCAGCAGCCAAGAACTGTCGTCAGGGGGCGAGCAGTACTTC
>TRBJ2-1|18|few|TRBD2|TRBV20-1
CSAREGLAGGPTYNEQFF
TGCAGTGCTAGAGAGGGACTAGCGGGAGGGCCGACGTACAATGAGCAGTTCTTC
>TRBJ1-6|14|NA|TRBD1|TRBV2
CASRQDRANSPLHF
TGTGCCAGCAGACAAGACAGGGCTAATTCACCCCTCCACTTT
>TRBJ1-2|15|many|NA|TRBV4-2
CASSPSTGTNYGYTF
TGTGCCAGCAGCCCATCCACGGGGACTAACTATGGCTACACCTTC
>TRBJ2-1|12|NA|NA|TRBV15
CATSRDRREKFF
TGTGCCACCAGCAGAGATCGGAGGGAGAAGTTCTTC
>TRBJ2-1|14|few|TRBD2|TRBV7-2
CASAQLAGSPEQFF
TGTGCCAGCGCACAACTAGCGGGCTCTCCTGAGCAGTTCTTC
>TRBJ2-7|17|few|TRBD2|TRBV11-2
CASSLEASSGTAYEQYF
TGTGCCAGCAGCTTAGAGGCAAGTAGCGGGACCGCCTACGAGCAGTACTTC
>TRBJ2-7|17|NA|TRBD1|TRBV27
CASSTRDRGRPLGEQYF
TGTGCCAGCAGTACGCGGGACAGGGGGCGTCCCTTGGGCGAGCAGTACTTC
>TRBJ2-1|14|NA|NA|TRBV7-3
CASSLTTDYNEQFF
TGTGCCAGCAGCTTAACGACGGATTACAATGAGCAGTTCTTC
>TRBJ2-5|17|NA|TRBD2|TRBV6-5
CASSYSSLAGGGETQYF
TGTGCCAGCAGTTACTCGTCACTAGCGGGGGGAGGGGAGACCCAGTACTTC
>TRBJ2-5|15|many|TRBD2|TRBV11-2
CASSLGSGSQETQYF
TGTGCCAGCAGCTTAGGGAGCGGGAGTCAAGAGACCCAGTACTTC
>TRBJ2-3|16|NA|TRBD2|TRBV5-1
CASSALAGTSTDTQYF
TGCGCCAGCAGCGCCCTAGCGGGGACTAGCACAGATACGCAGTATTTT
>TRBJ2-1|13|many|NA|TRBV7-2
CASSLTQGYEQFF
TGTGCCAGCAGCTTAACCCAGGGCTATGAGCAGTTCTTC
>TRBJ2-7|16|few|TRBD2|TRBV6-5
CASSYSGAGNSYEQYF
TGTGCCAGCAGTTACTCGGGAGCGGGAAACTCCTACGAGCAGTACTTC
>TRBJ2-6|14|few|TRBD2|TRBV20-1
CSASWTSGSSLLTF
TGCAGTGCTAGTTGGACTAGCGGTTCGTCTCTCCTGACTTTC
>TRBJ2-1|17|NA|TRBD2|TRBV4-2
CASSQEGALAGVSEQFF
TGTGCCAGCAGCCAAGAGGGGGCTTTAGCGGGAGTAAGCGAGCAGTTCTTC
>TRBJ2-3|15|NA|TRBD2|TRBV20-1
CSARVLAGGPDTQYF
TGCAGTGCTAGGGTCTTAGCGGGGGGGCCAGATACGCAGTATTTT
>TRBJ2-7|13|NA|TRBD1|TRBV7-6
CASRLDRAAEQYF
TGTGCCAGCAGACTAGACAGGGCAGCCGAGCAGTACTTC
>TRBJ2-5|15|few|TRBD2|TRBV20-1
CSAGGGAGGPETQYF
TGCAGTGCTGGGGGTGGCGCGGGAGGGCCCGAGACCCAGTACTTC
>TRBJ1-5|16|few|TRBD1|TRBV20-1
CSASGDRSDSNQPQHF
TGCAGTGCTAGCGGGGACAGATCCGATAGCAATCAGCCCCAGCATTTT
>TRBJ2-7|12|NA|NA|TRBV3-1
CASSRSINEQYF
TGTGCCAGCAGCCGATCGATAAACGAGCAGTACTTC
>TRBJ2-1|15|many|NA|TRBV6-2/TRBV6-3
CASSLGPGTYNEQFF
TGTGCCAGCAGCCTTGGGCCAGGAACCTACAATGAGCAGTTCTTC
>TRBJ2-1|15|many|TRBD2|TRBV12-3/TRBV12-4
CASSSLTSGRNEQFF
TGTGCCAGCAGTTCCCTGACTAGCGGCAGGAATGAGCAGTTCTTC
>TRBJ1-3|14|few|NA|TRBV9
CASSVTSSGNTIYF
TGTGCCAGCAGCGTGACAAGCTCTGGAAACACCATATATTTT
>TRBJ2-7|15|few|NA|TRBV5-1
CASSFPGLGTYEQYF
TGCGCCAGCAGCTTTCCGGGACTGGGAACCTACGAGCAGTACTTC
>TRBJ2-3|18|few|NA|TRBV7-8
CASSFQGLSDGLPDTQYF
TGTGCCAGCAGCTTTCAGGGTTTGAGCGATGGTTTGCCAGATACGCAGTATTTT
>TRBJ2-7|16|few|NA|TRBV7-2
CASSPDPTRKTYEQYF
TGTGCCAGCAGCCCGGACCCCACTCGTAAGACCTACGAGCAGTACTTC
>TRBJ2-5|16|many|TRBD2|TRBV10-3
CAISDPTSGIVETQYF
TGTGCCATCAGTGACCCGACTAGCGGGATTGTAGAGACCCAGTACTTC
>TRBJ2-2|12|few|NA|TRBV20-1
CSAQWRPGELFF
TGCAGTGCCCAGTGGCGCCCGGGGGAGCTGTTTTTT
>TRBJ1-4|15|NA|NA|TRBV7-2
CASSYYPATNEKLFF
TGTGCCAGCAGCTACTACCCCGCAACTAATGAAAAACTGTTTTTT
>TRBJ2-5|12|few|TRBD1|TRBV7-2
CATNTGGETQYF
TGTGCCACTAATACAGGGGGGGAGACCCAGTACTTC
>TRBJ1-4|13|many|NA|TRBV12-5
CASGPSNGEKLFF
TGTGCTAGTGGCCCCTCAAACGGGGAAAAACTGTTTTTT
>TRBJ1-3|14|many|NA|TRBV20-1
CSASPGSSGNTIYF
TGCAGTGCTAGTCCCGGAAGCTCTGGAAACACCATATATTTT
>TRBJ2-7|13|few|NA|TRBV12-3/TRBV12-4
CASSLGRKYEQYF
TGTGCCAGCAGTTTAGGCAGGAAGTACGAGCAGTACTTC
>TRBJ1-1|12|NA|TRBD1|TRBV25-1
CARGTGITEAFF
TGTGCCAGGGGGACAGGGATAACTGAAGCTTTCTTT
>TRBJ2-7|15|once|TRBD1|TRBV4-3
CASSQDPGTGREQYF
TGCGCCAGCAGCCAAGATCCCGGGACAGGGCGCGAGCAGTACTTC
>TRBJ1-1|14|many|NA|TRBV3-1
CASSQNGKESEAFF
TGTGCCAGCAGCCAGAACGGGAAGGAGTCTGAAGCTTTCTTT
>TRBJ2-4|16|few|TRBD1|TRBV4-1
CASSQVGVDRGSIQYF
TGCGCCAGCAGCCAAGTTGGGGTGGACAGGGGGTCTATTCAGTACTTC
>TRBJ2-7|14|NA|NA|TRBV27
CASSFDLREIEQYF
TGTGCCAGCAGTTTCGACCTCCGAGAGATCGAGCAGTACTTC
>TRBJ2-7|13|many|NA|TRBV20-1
CSPNNRESYEQYF
TGCAGTCCTAATAATAGGGAGTCCTACGAGCAGTACTTC
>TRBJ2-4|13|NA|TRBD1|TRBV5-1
CASSLKGADIQYF
TGCGCCAGCAGCTTGAAGGGGGCTGACATTCAGTACTTC
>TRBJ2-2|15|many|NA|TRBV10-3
CAISEDRTNTGELFF
TGTGCCATCAGTGAGGACAGAACGAACACCGGGGAGCTGTTTTTT
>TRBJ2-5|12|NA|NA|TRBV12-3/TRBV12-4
CASSTQKETQYF
TGTGCCAGCAGTACCCAAAAAGAGACCCAGTACTTC
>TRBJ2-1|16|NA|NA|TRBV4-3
CASSQDISTPTMGQFF
TGCGCCAGCAGCCAAGATATCAGTACCCCTACTATGGGGCAGTTCTTC
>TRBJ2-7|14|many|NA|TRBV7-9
CASSPLGGSYEQYF
TGTGCCAGCAGCCCATTAGGGGGGTCCTACGAGCAGTACTTC
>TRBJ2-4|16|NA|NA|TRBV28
CASSSPSFIAKNIQYF
TGTGCCAGCAGTTCCCCCTCGTTTATAGCCAAAAACATTCAGTACTTC
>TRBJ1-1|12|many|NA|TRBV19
CASTRRGTEAFF
TGTGCCAGTACCCGCAGGGGAACTGAAGCTTTCTTT
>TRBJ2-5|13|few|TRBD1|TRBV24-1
CATRQGDQETQYF
TGTGCCACCAGACAGGGGGATCAAGAGACCCAGTACTTC